Presented here are 10 T cell receptor beta chains from one specimen sequenced in a study of shared clonotypes between healthy human individuals. The repertoire was sequenced with immunoSEQ multiplex PCR; TCRdb's copy has only in-frame clones and lacks some. The sample has 1 million to 1.2 million clones, 60% to 85% seen once. Sequenced material: memory CD4+ T cells from PBMCs. Subset of the sample: CD45RA-negative fraction. Receptors originate from a man aged 18 to 30 in good health. Some clones in this sample may be carry-over from other donors' samples.

J is TRBJ2-1 and V is TRBV28, with D maybe TRBD1 (6 bases). This CDR3 has 16 residues. V was pared by 5 bases and J by 7 bases, with 21 bases between. CDR1 and CDR2 from the germline V gene are MDHEN and SYDVKM. CDR3 protein: CASSASTGVFGNEQFF. CDR3 sequence (DNA): TGTGCCAGCAGTGCGTCGACAGGTGTCTTCGGGAATGAGCAGTTCTTC.

The chain couples TRBV18 to TRBJ2-7, with 7 bases fitting TRBD1. The CDR3 consists of 14 residues. With 2 bases clipped from V and 6 bases from J, the junction kept 7 bases outside the gene matches. Germline V gene sequence: CDR1 KGHSH, CDR2 LQKENI. In DNA form, the CDR3 reads TGTGCCAGCTCACCAGGGACAGCCAAGACCGAGCAGTACTTC. Residues: CASSPGTAKTEQYF.

This clone showed up just a few times. This chain joins TRBV2 and TRBJ1-5, with D hard to call. The CDR3 spans 15 residues. CDR1 and CDR2 from the germline V gene are SNHLY and FYNNEI. V was cut by 6 bases and J by 3 bases, with 15 bases left in between. DNA for the CDR3: TGTGCCAGCAGAGACGCTTACAGCTCCAATCAGCCCCAGCATTTT. Protein: CASRDAYSSNQPQHF. The full variable domain, its missing parts supplied by reference TRBV2 and TRBJ1-5, is EPEVTQTPSHQVTQMGQEVILRCVPISNHLYFYWYRQILGQKVEFLVSFYNNEISEKSEIFDDQFSVERPDGSNFTLKIRSTKLEDSAMYFCASRDAYSSNQPQHFGDGTRLSIL.

This chain links TRBV4-1 with TRBJ2-3; TRBD1 matches 10 bases. The CDR3 runs to 16 residues. CDR1 and CDR2 (germline): MGHRA, YSYEKL. V lost 4 bases to trimming and J lost 5 bases; unmatched junction nucleotides: 9. The CDR3 sequence: CASSRSTGTGVDTQYF. The DNA for the CDR3 is TGCGCCAGCAGCCGATCGACCGGGACAGGGGTAGATACGCAGTATTTT.

CDR3 region: CASSSRDRGRTYEQYF. The DNA for the CDR3 is TGCGCCAGCAGCAGCCGAGATAGGGGGCGGACCTACGAGCAGTACTTC. The chain has TRBV5-1 and TRBJ2-7; 7 nucleotides align to TRBD1. Germline CDR1 SGHRS, CDR2 YFSETQ. This CDR3 is built from 16 residues. V lost 4 bases, J lost 2 bases, and 12 bases stayed unmatched.

Note on this clone: A much larger clonotype is one base distant, so this may be a read error. Different DNA sequences within this sample yield the same CDR3. The genes are TRBV11-2 and TRBJ2-7; D is undetermined. Looked up from germline, CDR1 is SGHAT and CDR2 is FQNNGV. Trimming cost V 3 bases and J 2 bases, with 2 bases left between them. This CDR3 has 11 residues. The CDR3 coding sequence is TGTGCCAGCAGCTTGGCCTACGAGCAGTACTTC. This sequence encodes CASSLAYEQYF. Based on the CDR3 plus reference TRBV11-2 and TRBJ2-7, the full variable domain is EAGVAQSPRYKIIEKRQSVAFWCNPISGHATLYWYQQILGQGPKLLIQFQNNGVVDDSQLPKDRFSAERLKGVDSTLKIQPAKLEDSAVYLCASSLAYEQYFGPGTRLTVT.

This chain connects TRBV5-4 to TRBJ1-4; 8 nucleotides align to TRBD1. The V segment lost 0 bases and the J segment 3 bases; nucleotides outside the gene matches: 7. The CDR3 covers 17 residues. Germline V gene data show CDR1 as SGHNT and CDR2 as YYREEE (reference sequence). The CDR3 nucleotides are TGTGCCAGCAGCTTGGCTCGGACAGGGAGCGCTAATGAAAAACTGTTTTTT. This codes for CASSLARTGSANEKLFF. The full variable domain, rest sourced from reference TRBV5-4 and TRBJ1-4, is ETGVTQSPTHLIKTRGQQVTLRCSSQSGHNTVSWYQQALGQGPQFIFQYYREEENGRGNFPPRFSGLQFPNYSSELNVNALELDDSALYLCASSLARTGSANEKLFFGSGTQLSVL.

This clone was seen once. The chain uses TRBV6-1 and TRBJ2-7, with D maybe TRBD2 (7 bases). The germline V gene has CDR1 MNHNS and CDR2 SASEGT. CDR3 length: 14 amino acids. V was shortened by 7 bases and J by 4 bases, with 17 bases between the two germline ends. The DNA of the CDR3 is TGTGCCAGCACCAAAGAGAGCGGGACATACGAGCAGTACTTC. Protein product: CASTKESGTYEQYF.

The V and J genes are TRBV5-8 and TRBJ2-4, with unresolved D. The CDR3 spans 16 residues. Trimming stripped 3 bases from V and 3 bases from J, with 16 bases between. In germline, CDR1 is SGHTS, CDR2 YDEGEE. CDR3 nucleotides: TGTGCCAGCAGCTCAGGACGGGCCTCGGGCAAAAACATTCAGTACTTC. As protein: CASSSGRASGKNIQYF.

The chain is built from TRBV6-1 and TRBJ2-2; 7 bases are a match to TRBD2. Germline assignment: CDR1 MNHNS and CDR2 SASEGT. The CDR3 has 13 amino acids. V shed 6 bases, J shed 5 bases, and the junction held 3 bases outside the gene matches. This CDR3 is CASRWGGTGELFF. The CDR3 region has the DNA TGTGCCAGCAGATGGGGGGGTACCGGGGAGCTGTTTTTT.